A selection of T cell receptor beta chains follows, all from one sample in a study of CD8 T cells in ankylosing spondylitis. TCRdb re-called the 5' RACE reads with MiXCR, one entry per CDR3 protein. The sample includes around 180,000 distinct CDR3 sequences, roughly 20% of them seen just once. The sequencing input was blood, either unsorted or a sorted T cell fraction (not recorded which). The receptors here all came from a male donor between 5 and 29 years old with ankylosing spondylitis or in good health (not recorded which). The CDR3 runs from the conserved cysteine through the conserved F or W. Each record gives: CDR3 protein, CDR3 DNA, D gene, J gene, clone size, V gene. A D gene is named only where the DNA matches it firmly. Expanded clones are given a class, and other clones once, few, many or no size at all.

CASSRDPRAKNIQYF TGTGCCAGCAGTCGAGACCCGAGGGCCAAAAACATTCAGTACTTC . TRBJ2-4 many TRBV12-3/TRBV12-4
CASSSTGLRTDTQYF TGTGCCAGCAGCTCGACAGGGCTGAGGACAGATACGCAGTATTTT TRBD1 TRBJ2-3 once TRBV7-6
CASSPSMGGNQPQHF TGTGCCAGCAGCCCGAGTATGGGTGGCAATCAGCCCCAGCATTTT . TRBJ1-5 many TRBV7-9
CASSFEAGGLSTGELFF TGTGCCAGCAGTTTCGAAGCCGGGGGTCTTAGCACCGGGGAGCTGTTTTTT . TRBJ2-2 few TRBV12-3/TRBV12-4
CASSYPEGQGRGETQYF TGTGCCAGCAGTTACCCCGAAGGCCAGGGGAGGGGAGAGACCCAGTACTTC . TRBJ2-5 many TRBV6-6
CAWSLRTVNEKLFF TGTGCCTGGAGTTTAAGGACTGTTAATGAAAAACTGTTTTTT . TRBJ1-4 many TRBV30
CASSLAESTDTQYF TGCGCCAGCAGCTTGGCCGAGTCCACAGATACGCAGTATTTT . TRBJ2-3 . TRBV5-1
CASSRRHLAGKSYEQYF TGTGCCAGCAGCCGCAGGCACCTAGCGGGGAAATCCTACGAGCAGTACTTC TRBD2 TRBJ2-7 many TRBV7-9
CASSTRSGGTDTQYF TGTGCCAGCTCAACCCGGTCTGGGGGCACAGATACGCAGTATTTT . TRBJ2-3 few TRBV18
CATEQANSYEQYF TGTGCCACAGAACAGGCCAACTCCTACGAGCAGTACTTC . TRBJ2-7 many TRBV30
CASSLDGRPTGELFF TGTGCCAGCAGCTTAGACGGCAGACCCACCGGGGAGCTGTTTTTT . TRBJ2-2 many TRBV7-7
CASSEGGGSFSTDTQYF TGTGCCAGCAGTGAAGGGGGAGGCAGTTTTAGCACAGATACGCAGTATTTT . TRBJ2-3 many TRBV6-1
CASSYSQGGGGLGETQYF TGTGCCAGCAGTTACTCCCAAGGCGGGGGAGGATTAGGAGAGACCCAGTACTTC TRBD2 TRBJ2-5 many TRBV6-5
CAISSSGIQETQYF TGTGCCATCAGCTCTAGCGGGATCCAAGAGACCCAGTACTTC TRBD2 TRBJ2-5 . TRBV10-3
CSVETSGRQFF TGCAGCGTGGAGACTAGCGGGAGGCAGTTCTTC TRBD2 TRBJ2-1 few TRBV29-1
CSVIEGPDTGELFF TGCAGCGTAATTGAAGGGCCAGACACCGGGGAGCTGTTTTTT . TRBJ2-2 . TRBV29-1
CASSPWGYQETQYF TGTGCCAGCAGCCCGTGGGGGTACCAAGAGACCCAGTACTTC . TRBJ2-5 many TRBV14
CASSIAPTSDEQFF TGTGCCAGTAGTATAGCCCCGACTAGCGATGAGCAGTTCTTC TRBD2 TRBJ2-1 many TRBV19
CASRPTGGGDQPQHF TGTGCCAGCAGGCCAACAGGGGGCGGCGATCAGCCCCAGCATTTT TRBD1 TRBJ1-5 many TRBV12-3/TRBV12-4
CASSQGSYQETQYF TGTGCCAGCAGCCAAGGCAGCTACCAAGAGACCCAGTACTTC . TRBJ2-5 many TRBV3-1
CASSLSLGAETQYF TGTGCCAGCAGCTTATCTCTCGGGGCAGAGACCCAGTACTTC . TRBJ2-5 once TRBV7-9
CASSQRAGRTDTQYF TGCGCCAGCAGCCAACGCGCGGGGCGCACAGATACGCAGTATTTT . TRBJ2-3 many TRBV4-3
CASSLWGGTAYNEQFF TGCGCCAGCAGCTTGTGGGGGGGGACTGCCTACAATGAGCAGTTCTTC TRBD2 TRBJ2-1 few TRBV5-1
CASSLTTSASSYNEQFF TGCGCCAGCAGCTTAACGACTAGCGCGAGCTCCTACAATGAGCAGTTCTTC TRBD2 TRBJ2-1 many TRBV5-1
CASSPFRTSGINEQFF TGTGCCAGCAGCCCATTTCGGACTAGCGGGATAAATGAGCAGTTCTTC TRBD2 TRBJ2-1 many TRBV7-9
CSVEEQYRGELFF TGCAGCGTTGAAGAACAGTACCGAGGGGAGCTGTTTTTT . TRBJ2-2 many TRBV29-1
CASSPIGKETQYF TGTGCCAGCAGCCCAATTGGGAAAGAGACCCAGTACTTC . TRBJ2-5 . TRBV11-2
CASSIPKGQYQETQYF TGTGCCAGCAGTATTCCCAAGGGACAGTACCAAGAGACCCAGTACTTC TRBD1 TRBJ2-5 few TRBV2
CSASDRVSYEQYF TGCAGTGCCTCCGACAGGGTGTCCTACGAGCAGTACTTC TRBD1 TRBJ2-7 many TRBV20-1
CASSPGSPDQPQHF TGTGCCAGCTCACCAGGGTCGCCGGATCAGCCCCAGCATTTT . TRBJ1-5 . TRBV18
CASSFARDTQYF TGTGCCAGCAGTTTCGCCAGGGATACGCAGTATTTT . TRBJ2-3 many TRBV27
CASSTFGQETQYF TGTGCCAGCAGTACCTTCGGACAGGAGACCCAGTACTTC . TRBJ2-5 . TRBV6-6
CAWDGTGELFF TGTGCCTGGGACGGAACCGGGGAGCTGTTTTTT . TRBJ2-2 few TRBV30
CASSQDLSSGSTTGELFF TGCGCCAGCAGCCAAGACCTTTCTAGCGGGAGTACGACCGGGGAGCTGTTTTTT TRBD2 TRBJ2-2 . TRBV4-1
CASGLVGVRVNTEAFF TGTGCTAGTGGTTTGGTAGGCGTCAGGGTGAACACTGAAGCTTTCTTT . TRBJ1-1 many TRBV12-5
CSARTLGNEQFF TGCAGCGCTCGGACCCTTGGGAATGAGCAGTTCTTC . TRBJ2-1 many TRBV29-1
CSGRGAVGGYTF TGCAGCGGGAGAGGGGCTGTTGGTGGCTACACCTTC . TRBJ1-2 many TRBV29-1
CASSVVSGNTIYF TGTGCCAGCAGTGTAGTCTCTGGAAACACCATATATTTT . TRBJ1-3 many TRBV2
CASSLVDRGSNQPQHF TGTGCCAGCAGTTTAGTGGACAGGGGGAGCAATCAGCCCCAGCATTTT TRBD1 TRBJ1-5 many TRBV12-3/TRBV12-4
CASTRSASGIKNIQYF TGTGCCAGCACCCGGTCGGCTAGCGGGATCAAAAACATTCAGTACTTC TRBD2 TRBJ2-4 many TRBV7-8
CSVSSTSVSYEQYF TGCAGCGTGAGTTCGACTAGCGTTTCCTACGAGCAGTACTTC TRBD2 TRBJ2-7 once TRBV29-1
CATSDLQGSSYNEQFF TGTGCCACCAGTGATTTGCAAGGTAGCTCCTACAATGAGCAGTTCTTC . TRBJ2-1 . TRBV24-1
CAISETSGGLYNEQFF TGTGCCATCAGCGAGACTAGCGGGGGTTTATACAATGAGCAGTTCTTC TRBD2 TRBJ2-1 few TRBV10-3
CASSDTSGDSGANVLTF TGTGCCAGCAGTGACACTAGCGGGGATTCTGGGGCCAACGTCCTGACTTTC TRBD2 TRBJ2-6 many TRBV28
CASTKLVGGGLLSPLHF TGTGCCAGCACTAAGCTAGTAGGAGGCGGCCTTCTTTCACCCCTCCACTTT . TRBJ1-6 many TRBV6-6
CASSFGVLNTEAFF TGCGCCAGCAGCTTCGGGGTTTTGAACACTGAAGCTTTCTTT . TRBJ1-1 many TRBV5-1
CAIRGGTSGGNEQFF TGTGCCATCAGGGGAGGGACTAGCGGGGGTAATGAGCAGTTCTTC TRBD2 TRBJ2-1 many TRBV10-3
CASSLDSNEKLFF TGTGCCAGCAGCTTGGACAGTAATGAAAAACTGTTTTTT . TRBJ1-4 many TRBV7-7
CASRTGAGWPQHF TGTGCCAGCAGGACAGGGGCGGGATGGCCCCAGCATTTT TRBD1 TRBJ1-5 . TRBV6-1
CSAQTPFTGKNIQYF TGCAGTGCTCAAACCCCCTTCACCGGGAAAAACATTCAGTACTTC . TRBJ2-4 many TRBV20-1
CASSQVIGSIETQYF TGTGCCAGCAGCCAAGTAATAGGGTCGATAGAGACCCAGTACTTC . TRBJ2-5 many TRBV3-1
CSARGRGSNYNEQFF TGCAGTGCTAGAGGACGCGGGAGTAATTACAATGAGCAGTTCTTC TRBD2 TRBJ2-1 many TRBV20-1
CASSPGQGGSPLHF TGTGCCAGCAGCCCCGGACAGGGAGGTTCACCCCTCCACTTT TRBD1 TRBJ1-6 many TRBV6-5
CSARGTWDTQYF TGCAGTGCTAGGGGGACCTGGGATACGCAGTATTTT . TRBJ2-3 many TRBV20-1
CASSLEVAIYNEQFF TGTGCCAGCAGCTTAGAGGTCGCGATCTACAATGAGCAGTTCTTC . TRBJ2-1 . TRBV7-2
CSAADRGSTDTQYF TGCAGTGCCGCGGACAGGGGGAGCACAGATACGCAGTATTTT TRBD1 TRBJ2-3 few TRBV20-1
CASSLVLQPGLAIHEQFF TGTGCCAGCAGCTTAGTGCTACAACCGGGACTAGCGATCCATGAGCAGTTCTTC TRBD2 TRBJ2-1 . TRBV7-6
CASTPGFSNEQFF TGTGCCAGCACCCCGGGCTTTAGCAATGAGCAGTTCTTC . TRBJ2-1 . TRBV6-5
CSATGTGSFTSQDTQYF TGCAGTGCTACCGGGACAGGGTCGTTCACTTCACAAGATACGCAGTATTTT TRBD1 TRBJ2-3 many TRBV20-1
CSLRRGITDTQYF TGCAGCCTGCGTAGAGGGATCACAGATACGCAGTATTTT . TRBJ2-3 . TRBV29-1